This TCR beta chain was obtained from a study of prognosis after radiotherapy for stage I lung cancer. Using two-round multiplex PCR, the authors amplified TCR beta CDR3 from genomic DNA. Used in first-round PCR were primers specific to each TRBV and TRBJ gene. One entry per CDR3 protein, called by TCRdb with MiXCR from the multiplex PCR reads. The sample has approximately 8,800 distinct CDR3 sequences, less than 70% seen once; the top ten hold around 20%. CDR1 and CDR2 from the germline V gene are ENHRY and SYGVKD. V lost 0 bases and J lost 1, with 14 bases in between. CDR3 length: 17 amino acids. This clonotype was sampled from a donor over 45 with non-small cell lung cancer. The input for sequencing was PBMCs, taken before or after stereotactic body radiation therapy (not recorded which). The chain joins TRBV10-3 to TRBJ2-3; D gene unclear. The CDR3 DNA follows: TGTGCCATCAGTGAGTCCGATTACCCTTTGGGCACAGATACGCAGTATTTT. Its protein product is CAISESDYPLGTDTQYF.